The 10 T cell receptor beta chains reported below all come from one sample, sequenced in a study of Tregs in tolerant kidney transplant recipients. These receptors are not linked to any known antigen. Measured with immunoSEQ multiplex PCR; TCRdb has only the in-frame clones, and not every one. The data show approximately 44,000 clones, with nearly 97% seen just once and around 0.38% held by the top ten. Specimen: Tregs from blood cultured with allogeneic cells. Every receptor here comes from a human donor in good health.

This rearrangement joins TRBV5-1 to TRBJ2-7; D not resolved. Germline values: CDR1 SGHRS, CDR2 YFSETQ. The CDR3 has 14 residues. Trimming took off 0 bases at V and 9 bases at J, with 16 bases between the two ends. As DNA, the CDR3 is TGCGCCAGCAGCTTGGGGACGCTTGGTTTCGGGCAGTACTTC. Translated, it gives CASSLGTLGFGQYF.

This clone has only one observation. The chain is built from TRBV7-9 and TRBJ2-1; 11 bases are a match to TRBD2. This CDR3 has 14 amino acids. Germline trimming cut 5 bases from V and 4 bases from J; bases unmatched to any gene: 1. Germline V CDR1 and CDR2: SEHNR, FQNEAQ (reference sequence). Written as DNA, the CDR3 is TGTGCCAGCAGCCGGACTAGCGGGTACAATGAGCAGTTCTTC. This encodes CASSRTSGYNEQFF. Full variable domain (outside the CDR3, taken from reference TRBV7-9 and TRBJ2-1): DTGVSQNPRHKITKRGQNVTFRCDPISEHNRLYWYRQTLGQGPEFLTYFQNEAQLEKSRLLSDRFSAERPKGSFSTLEIQRTEQGDSAMYLCASSRTSGYNEQFFGPGTRLTVL.

The genes are TRBV5-1 and TRBJ1-6, with D possibly matching TRBD1 (6 bases). Trimming stripped 2 bases from V and 3 bases from J, with 27 bases between. CDR1 and CDR2 from the germline V gene are SGHRS and YFSETQ. The length of the CDR3 is 21 residues. CDR3 in DNA: TGCGCCAGCAGCTTAGGCCTTCAGGGGAGGGCCAGCCTCCACTATAATTCACCCCTCCACTTT. Translation: CASSLGLQGRASLHYNSPLHF.

CDR3 sequence: CASSPTTPQLSYQETQYF. The CDR3 coding sequence is TGTGCCAGCTCACCTACCACTCCTCAGCTTTCGTACCAAGAGACCCAGTACTTC. The chain combines TRBV18 with TRBJ2-5; D gene unclear. With 3 bases removed from V and 0 bases from J, the gap between germline ends came to 20 bases. This CDR3 contains 18 residues. Germline V gene lookup returns CDR1 KGHSH and CDR2 LQKENI. The entire variable domain, with the rest obtained from reference TRBV18 and TRBJ2-5, is as follows: NAGVMQNPRHLVRRRGQEARLRCSPMKGHSHVYWYRQLPEEGLKFMVYLQKENIIDESGMPKERFSAEFPKEGPSILRIQQVVRGDSAAYFCASSPTTPQLSYQETQYFGPGTRLLVL.

The chain uses TRBV5-4 and TRBJ2-7; D uncertain. Germline V CDR1 and CDR2: SGHNT, YYREEE (reference sequence). The CDR3 contains 12 residues. The V and J ends lost 0 bases and 3 bases respectively, with 4 bases between them. The CDR3 is CASSLGVYEQYF. CDR3 bases: TGTGCCAGCAGCTTGGGAGTCTACGAGCAGTACTTC.

This chain connects TRBV10-3 to TRBJ1-4, with TRBD1 as a possible D gene (5 bases). CDR3 length equals 14 residues. Per germline, CDR1 ENHRY and CDR2 SYGVKD. The germline V and J ends were trimmed by 6 bases and 8 bases, with 16 bases remaining between them. The CDR3 protein is CAISSGTGAEKLFF. In DNA, the CDR3 is TGTGCCATCAGCTCAGGGACTGGGGCGGAAAAACTGTTTTTT.

This chain uses TRBV2 with TRBJ1-2; possible D gene TRBD1, 5 bases. The germline V gene has CDR1 SNHLY and CDR2 FYNNEI. The CDR3 extends over 14 amino acids. The V end was cut by 2 bases, the J end by 4 bases, with 11 bases between. In DNA form, the CDR3 reads TGTGCCAGCAGTGAAAGGGGTAGGAGCTATGGCTACACCTTC. This codes for CASSERGRSYGYTF.

CDR3 DNA sequence: TGTGCCACGGGACTAGCGGGAGGGTTGGATGAGCAGTTCTTC. Its protein is CATGLAGGLDEQFF. The V gene is TRBV19, the J gene TRBJ2-1, with 16 bases aligning to TRBD2. The CDR3 consists of 14 residues. Germline V gene lookup returns CDR1 LNHDA and CDR2 SQIVND (reference sequence). The ends lost 10 bases at V and 8 bases at J; junction bases unmatched: 5.

The chain couples TRBV4-1 to TRBJ1-2, with D unresolved. The CDR3 contains 12 residues. The V and J ends lost 1 base and 5 bases respectively, with 5 bases between them. Germline CDR1 reads MGHRA; CDR2 reads YSYEKL. This chain's CDR3 is CASSQGAYGYTF. In nucleotides, the CDR3 is TGCGCCAGCAGCCAAGGGGCGTATGGCTACACCTTC.

The V gene is TRBV7-8, the J gene TRBJ2-3; weak D call: TRBD2 (5 bases). Trimming took 5 bases from V and 0 from J, leaving 15 bases between them. CDR3 length: 16 amino acids. CDR1 SGHVS and CDR2 FQNEAQ come from the germline V gene. The CDR3 sequence: CASSEGPGGSTDTQYF. The DNA of the CDR3 is TGTGCCAGCAGCGAGGGCCCAGGTGGGAGCACAGATACGCAGTATTTT.